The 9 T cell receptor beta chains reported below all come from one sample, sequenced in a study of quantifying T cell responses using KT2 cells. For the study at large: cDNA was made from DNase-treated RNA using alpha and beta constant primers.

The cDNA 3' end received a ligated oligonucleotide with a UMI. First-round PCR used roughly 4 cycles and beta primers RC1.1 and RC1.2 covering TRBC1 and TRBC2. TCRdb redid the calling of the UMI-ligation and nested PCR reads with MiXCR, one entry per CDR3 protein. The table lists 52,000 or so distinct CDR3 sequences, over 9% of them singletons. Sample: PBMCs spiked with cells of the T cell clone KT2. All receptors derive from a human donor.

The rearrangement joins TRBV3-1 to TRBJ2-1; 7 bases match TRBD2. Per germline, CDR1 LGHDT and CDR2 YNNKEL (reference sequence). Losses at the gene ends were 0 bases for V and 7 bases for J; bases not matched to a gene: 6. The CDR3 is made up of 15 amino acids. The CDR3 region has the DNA TGTGCCAGCAGCCAAGATGTAGGACTAGAAAATGAGCAGTTCTTC. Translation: CASSQDVGLENEQFF.

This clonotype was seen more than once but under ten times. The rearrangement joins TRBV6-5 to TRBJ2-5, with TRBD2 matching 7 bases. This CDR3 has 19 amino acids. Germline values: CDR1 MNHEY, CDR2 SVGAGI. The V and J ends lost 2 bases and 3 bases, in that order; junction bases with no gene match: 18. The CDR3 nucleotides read TGTGCCAGCAGTTACCCCCAGGTGGTTGCCAGAGGGAGGGAAGAGACCCAGTACTTC. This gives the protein CASSYPQVVARGREETQYF.

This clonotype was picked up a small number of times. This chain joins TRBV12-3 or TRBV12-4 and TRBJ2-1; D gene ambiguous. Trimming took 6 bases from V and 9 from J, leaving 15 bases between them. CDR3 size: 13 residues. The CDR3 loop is CASRVVNPGEQFF. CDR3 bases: TGTGCCAGCAGGGTAGTAAACCCTGGTGAGCAGTTCTTC.

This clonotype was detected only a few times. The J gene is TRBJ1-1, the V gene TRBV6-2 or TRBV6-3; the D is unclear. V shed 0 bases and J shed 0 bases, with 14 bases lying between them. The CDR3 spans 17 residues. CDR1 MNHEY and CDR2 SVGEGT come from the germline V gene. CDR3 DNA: TGTGCCAGCAGTTACTCGAGGTCTTTCTTAATGAACACTGAAGCTTTCTTT. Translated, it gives CASSYSRSFLMNTEAFF.

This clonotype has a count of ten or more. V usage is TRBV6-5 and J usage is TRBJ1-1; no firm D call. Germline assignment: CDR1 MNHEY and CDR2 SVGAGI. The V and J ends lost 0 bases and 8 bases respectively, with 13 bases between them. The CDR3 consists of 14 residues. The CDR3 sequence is CASSYSYRVGEAFF. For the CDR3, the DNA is TGTGCCAGCAGTTACTCGTACCGGGTAGGAGAAGCTTTCTTT.

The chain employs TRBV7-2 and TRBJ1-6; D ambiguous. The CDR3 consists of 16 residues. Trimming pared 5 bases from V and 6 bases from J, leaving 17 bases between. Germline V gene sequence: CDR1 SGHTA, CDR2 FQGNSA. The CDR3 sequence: CASSTQGPRGNSPLHF. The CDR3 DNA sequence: TGTGCCAGCAGCACCCAAGGCCCCCGGGGTAATTCACCCCTCCACTTT.

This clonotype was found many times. DNA for the CDR3: TGCAGTGCTAGCCCGGACGAGCCCTACGAGCAGTACTTC. Its translation is CSASPDEPYEQYF. V is TRBV20-1 and J is TRBJ2-7; D uncertain. Per the germline V gene, CDR1 is DFQATT and CDR2 is SNEGSKA (reference sequence). The CDR3 runs to 13 residues. V was shortened by 3 bases and J by 2 bases, with 11 bases between the two germline ends.

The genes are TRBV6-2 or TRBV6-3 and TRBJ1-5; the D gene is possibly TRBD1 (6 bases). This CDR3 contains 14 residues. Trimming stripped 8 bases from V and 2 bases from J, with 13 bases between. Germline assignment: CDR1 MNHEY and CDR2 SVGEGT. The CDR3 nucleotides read TGTGCCAGCGCGACCTCAGGGGGCAATCAGCCCCAGCATTTT. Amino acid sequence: CASATSGGNQPQHF.

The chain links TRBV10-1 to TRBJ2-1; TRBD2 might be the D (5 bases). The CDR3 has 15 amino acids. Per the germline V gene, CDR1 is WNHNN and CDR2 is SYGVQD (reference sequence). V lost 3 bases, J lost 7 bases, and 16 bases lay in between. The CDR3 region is CASSERSSAGNEQFF. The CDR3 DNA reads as TGCGCCAGCAGTGAACGGAGTAGCGCCGGGAATGAGCAGTTCTTC.